Reported below is one T cell receptor beta chain. The data stem from a study of cytomegalovirus exposure and HLA in healthy donors. With 60 Vbeta and 13 Jbeta primers, the PCR was carried out. The table came from immunoSEQ multiplex PCR; TCRdb's copy has only in-frame clones and leaves some out. The profile covers 59,000 or so clones, with about 77% appearing a single time and approximately 6.3% taken by the ten largest. Sequenced sample: PBMCs. The clonotype originates from a man aged 25-45 years in good health and CMV-seropositive.

The DNA of the CDR3 is TGTGCCAGCAGTAAGACGACAGTATTTGAAGCTTTCTTT. It encodes CASSKTTVFEAFF. V usage is TRBV6-1 and J usage is TRBJ1-1, with a weak D call TRBD1 (5 bases). Germline-derived CDR1 and CDR2 are MNHNS and SASEGT. The CDR3 is 13 residues long. Trimming removed 5 bases at V and 7 bases at J, with 14 bases between.